This T cell receptor (beta chain) was profiled in a study of cytomegalovirus exposure and HLA in healthy donors. Germline CDR1 reads MGHRA; CDR2 reads YSYEKL. The CDR3 totals 14 residues. V shed 0 bases and J 4 bases; nucleotides not matched to a gene: 2. The PCR was carried out with 60 Vbeta primers and 13 Jbeta primers. Clones were sequenced by immunoSEQ multiplex PCR, and TCRdb holds only the in-frame ones, with some missing. The listing records some 200,000 clones. The TCR sequence derives from a woman between 18 and 29 years old in good health and CMV-seropositive. Input material: PBMCs. V is TRBV4-1 and J is TRBJ1-2, with TRBD1 matching over 7 bases. This CDR3 is CASSQEHRGYGYTF. The CDR3 DNA sequence: TGCGCCAGCAGCCAAGAACACAGGGGCTATGGCTACACCTTC.